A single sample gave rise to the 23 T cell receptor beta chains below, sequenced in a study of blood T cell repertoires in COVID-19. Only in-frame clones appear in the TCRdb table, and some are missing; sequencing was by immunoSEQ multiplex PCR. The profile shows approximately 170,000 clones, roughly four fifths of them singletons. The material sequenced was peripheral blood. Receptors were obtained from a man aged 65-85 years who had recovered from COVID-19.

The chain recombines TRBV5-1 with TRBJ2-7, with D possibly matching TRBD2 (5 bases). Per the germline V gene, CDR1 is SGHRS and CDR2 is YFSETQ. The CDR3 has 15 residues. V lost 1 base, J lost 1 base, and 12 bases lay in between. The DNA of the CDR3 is TGCGCCAGCAGCTTGTCGGGGTCCACTTCCTACGAGCAGTACTTC. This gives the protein CASSLSGSTSYEQYF.

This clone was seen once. CDR3 in amino acids: CASSYGQGDYNEQFF. In DNA, the CDR3 is TGTGCCAGCAGCTACGGACAGGGAGACTACAATGAGCAGTTCTTC. The chain employs TRBV9 and TRBJ2-1; 8 bases are shared with TRBD1. CDR1 and CDR2 from the germline V gene are SGDLS and YYNGEE. CDR3 length: 15 residues. Trimming took 4 bases from V and 3 from J; bases not matched to a gene: 6.

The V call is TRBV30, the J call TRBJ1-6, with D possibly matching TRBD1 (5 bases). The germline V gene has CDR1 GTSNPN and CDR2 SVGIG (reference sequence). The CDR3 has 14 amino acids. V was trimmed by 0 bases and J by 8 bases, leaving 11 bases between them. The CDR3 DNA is TGTGCCTGGAGTGTAGGGCAGGGCTATTCACCCCTCCACTTT. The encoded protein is CAWSVGQGYSPLHF.

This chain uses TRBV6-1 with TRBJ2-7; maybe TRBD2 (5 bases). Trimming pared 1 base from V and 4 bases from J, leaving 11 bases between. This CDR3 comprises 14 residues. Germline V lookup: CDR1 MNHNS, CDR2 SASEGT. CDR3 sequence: CASSEGFPGYEQYF. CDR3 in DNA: TGTGCCAGCAGTGAAGGGTTCCCGGGGTACGAGCAGTACTTC.

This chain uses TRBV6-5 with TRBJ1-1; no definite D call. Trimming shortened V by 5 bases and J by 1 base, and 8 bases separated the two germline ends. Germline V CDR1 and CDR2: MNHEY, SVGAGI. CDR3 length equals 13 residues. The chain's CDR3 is CASSIQRNTEAFF. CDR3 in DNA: TGTGCCAGCAGTATACAGAGGAACACTGAAGCTTTCTTT.

The CDR3 DNA follows: TGCGCCAGCACCCTGGACGCCAGGGGAGAGCAGTACTTC. Translation: CASTLDARGEQYF. The chain carries TRBV5-1 and TRBJ2-7; possible D gene TRBD1, 6 bases. Deletions cut 6 bases from V and 7 bases from J, with 17 bases between. The CDR3 runs 13 residues. The germline V gene has CDR1 SGHRS and CDR2 YFSETQ.

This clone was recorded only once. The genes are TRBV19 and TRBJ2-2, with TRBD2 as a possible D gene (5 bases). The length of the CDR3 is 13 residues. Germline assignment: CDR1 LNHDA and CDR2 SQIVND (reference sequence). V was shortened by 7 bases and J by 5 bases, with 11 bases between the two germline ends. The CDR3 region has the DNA TGTGCCAGTATTCGGGGAAGGACCGGGGAGCTGTTTTTT. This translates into CASIRGRTGELFF.

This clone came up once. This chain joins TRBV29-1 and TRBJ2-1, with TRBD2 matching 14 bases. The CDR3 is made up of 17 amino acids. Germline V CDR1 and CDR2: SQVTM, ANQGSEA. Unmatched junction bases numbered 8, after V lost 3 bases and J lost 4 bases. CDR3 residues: CSVDGTSGSMQYNEQFF. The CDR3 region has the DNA TGCAGCGTTGATGGGACTAGCGGGAGTATGCAATACAATGAGCAGTTCTTC.

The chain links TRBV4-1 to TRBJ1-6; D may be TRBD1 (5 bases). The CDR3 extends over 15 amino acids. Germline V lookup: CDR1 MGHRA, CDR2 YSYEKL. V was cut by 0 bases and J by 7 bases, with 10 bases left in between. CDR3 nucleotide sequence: TGCGCCAGCAGCCAAGAATTTCCAGGGAATTCACCCCTCCACTTT. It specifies CASSQEFPGNSPLHF.

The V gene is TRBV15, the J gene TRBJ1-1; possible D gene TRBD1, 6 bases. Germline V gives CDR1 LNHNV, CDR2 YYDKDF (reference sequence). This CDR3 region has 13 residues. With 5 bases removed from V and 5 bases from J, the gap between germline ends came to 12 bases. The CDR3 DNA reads TGTGCCACCAGCGCCCCCGGGACAACTGAAGCTTTCTTT. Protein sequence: CATSAPGTTEAFF.

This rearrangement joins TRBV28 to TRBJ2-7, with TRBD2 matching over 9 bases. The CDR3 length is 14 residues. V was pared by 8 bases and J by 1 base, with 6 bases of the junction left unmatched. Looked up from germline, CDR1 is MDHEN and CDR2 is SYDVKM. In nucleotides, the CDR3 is TGTGCCAGCGGAGGACTAGCGTATTCCTACGAGCAGTACTTC. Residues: CASGGLAYSYEQYF.

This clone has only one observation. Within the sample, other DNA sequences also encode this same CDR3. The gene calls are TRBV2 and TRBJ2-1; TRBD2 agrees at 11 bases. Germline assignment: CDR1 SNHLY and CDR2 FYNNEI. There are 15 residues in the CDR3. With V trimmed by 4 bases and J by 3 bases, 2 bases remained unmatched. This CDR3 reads CASSGTSGSYNEQFF. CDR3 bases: TGTGCCAGCAGTGGAACTAGCGGGAGCTACAATGAGCAGTTCTTC.

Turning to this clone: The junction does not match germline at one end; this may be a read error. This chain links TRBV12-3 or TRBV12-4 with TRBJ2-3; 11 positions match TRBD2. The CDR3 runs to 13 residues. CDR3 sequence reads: CASSLAGGDTQYF. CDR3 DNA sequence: TGTGCCAGCAGCTTAGCGGGAGGGGATACGCAGTATTTT.

As DNA, the CDR3 is TGTGCCAGCAGATCCCAGGGGGCTAGCGGGAGCTCCGCCGCCGGGGAGCTGTTTTTT. It specifies CASRSQGASGSSAAGELFF. The chain uses TRBV7-6 and TRBJ2-2; 10 nucleotides match TRBD2. Germline V gene lookup returns CDR1 SGHVS and CDR2 FNYEAQ. The CDR3 is 19 residues long. After removal of 6 bases from V and 6 bases from J, the junction contained 19 bases not matched to a gene.

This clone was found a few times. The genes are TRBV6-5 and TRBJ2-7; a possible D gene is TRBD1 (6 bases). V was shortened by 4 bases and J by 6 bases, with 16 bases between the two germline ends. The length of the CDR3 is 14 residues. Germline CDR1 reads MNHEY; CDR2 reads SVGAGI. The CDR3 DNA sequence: TGTGCCAGCAGTTTACAGGGTGGGTCGAGCGAGCAGTACTTC. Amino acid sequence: CASSLQGGSSEQYF.

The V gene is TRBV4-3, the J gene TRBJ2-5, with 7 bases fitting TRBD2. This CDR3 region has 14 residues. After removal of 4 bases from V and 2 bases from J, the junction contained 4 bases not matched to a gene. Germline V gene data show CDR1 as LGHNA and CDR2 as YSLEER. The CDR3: CASSPSGRQETQYF. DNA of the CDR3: TGCGCCAGCAGCCCCTCCGGGAGGCAAGAGACCCAGTACTTC.

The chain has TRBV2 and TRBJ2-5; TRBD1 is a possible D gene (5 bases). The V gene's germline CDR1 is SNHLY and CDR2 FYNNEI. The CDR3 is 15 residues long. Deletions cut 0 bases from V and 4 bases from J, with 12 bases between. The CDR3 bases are TGTGCCAGCAGTGAAGCGCACAGGAGATTAGAGACCCAGTACTTC. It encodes CASSEAHRRLETQYF.

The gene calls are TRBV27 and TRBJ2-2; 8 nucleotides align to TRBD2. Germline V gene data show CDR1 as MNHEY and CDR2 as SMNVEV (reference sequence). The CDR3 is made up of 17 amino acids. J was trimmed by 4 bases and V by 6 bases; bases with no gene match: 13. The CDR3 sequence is CASSLDPGTRITGELFF. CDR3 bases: TGTGCCAGCAGCCTGGATCCCGGGACTAGGATCACCGGGGAGCTGTTTTTT.

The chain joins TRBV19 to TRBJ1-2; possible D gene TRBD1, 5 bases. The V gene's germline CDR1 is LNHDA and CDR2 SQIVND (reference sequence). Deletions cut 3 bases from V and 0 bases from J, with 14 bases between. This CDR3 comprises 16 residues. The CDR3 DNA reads TGTGCCAGTAGTATCCAGGGAAGTCAAGCTAACTATGGCTACACCTTC. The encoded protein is CASSIQGSQANYGYTF.

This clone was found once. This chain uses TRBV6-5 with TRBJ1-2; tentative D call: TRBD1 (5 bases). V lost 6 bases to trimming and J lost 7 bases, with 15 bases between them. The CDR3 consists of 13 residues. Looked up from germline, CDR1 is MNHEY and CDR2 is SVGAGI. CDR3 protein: CASRAPQGTGYTF. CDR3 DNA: TGTGCCAGCAGAGCACCCCAGGGAACTGGCTACACCTTC.

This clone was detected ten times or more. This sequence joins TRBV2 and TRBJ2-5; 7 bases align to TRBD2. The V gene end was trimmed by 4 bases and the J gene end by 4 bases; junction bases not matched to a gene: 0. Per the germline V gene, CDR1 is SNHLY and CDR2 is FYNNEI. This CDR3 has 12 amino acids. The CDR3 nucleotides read TGTGCCAGCAGTGGGGGGGGAGAGACCCAGTACTTC. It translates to CASSGGGETQYF.

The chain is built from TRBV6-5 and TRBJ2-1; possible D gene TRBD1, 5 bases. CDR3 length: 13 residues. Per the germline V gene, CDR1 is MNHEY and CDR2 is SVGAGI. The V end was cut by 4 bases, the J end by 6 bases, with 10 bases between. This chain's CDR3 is CASSWGLSNEQFF. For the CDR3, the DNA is TGTGCCAGCAGTTGGGGCCTAAGCAATGAGCAGTTCTTC.

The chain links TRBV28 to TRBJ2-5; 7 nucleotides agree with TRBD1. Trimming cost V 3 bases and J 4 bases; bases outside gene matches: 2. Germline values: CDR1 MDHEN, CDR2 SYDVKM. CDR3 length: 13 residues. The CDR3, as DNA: TGTGCCAGCAGTTTCGACAGGGTAGAGACCCAGTACTTC. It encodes CASSFDRVETQYF.